A selection of T cell receptor beta chains follows, all from one sample in a study of blood T cells in healthy people across ages. TCRdb analysed the 5' RACE reads with MiXCR anew, one entry per CDR3 protein. Among 1.5 million to 2 million distinct CDR3 sequences listed, roughly 27% were seen once. Sequenced sample: blood. These receptors all come from a woman in her twenties or thirties in good health. Both conserved end residues are part of each CDR3. Each record gives: V gene, clone size, D gene, J gene, CDR3 protein, CDR3 DNA. A D gene is named only where the DNA matches it firmly. Size tells how often a clone was seen (once, few, many) or the class of an expanded clone, and some rows leave it out.

v_gene: TRBV9
abundance: .
d_gene: .
j_gene: TRBJ2-1
CDR3aa: CAGSLSLARGYNEQFF
CDR3nt: TGTGCCGGCAGCCTCAGTCTAGCGAGGGGATACAATGAGCAGTTCTTC

v_gene: TRBV5-1
abundance: .
d_gene: .
j_gene: TRBJ1-1
CDR3aa: CASSLVSHDVTEAFF
CDR3nt: TGCGCCAGCAGCTTGGTTAGTCATGACGTCACTGAAGCTTTCTTT

v_gene: TRBV21-1
abundance: .
d_gene: .
j_gene: TRBJ1-2
CDR3aa: CASKEPRVGYGYTF
CDR3nt: TGTGCCAGCAAAGAGCCCAGGGTGGGCTATGGCTACACCTTC

v_gene: TRBV15
abundance: .
d_gene: TRBD1
j_gene: TRBJ2-4
CDR3aa: CATSRDSTPGQENIQYF
CDR3nt: TGTGCCACCAGCAGAGACTCCACACCGGGACAGGAAAACATTCAGTACTTC

v_gene: TRBV7-7
abundance: many
d_gene: TRBD2
j_gene: TRBJ2-5
CDR3aa: CASSFGLADQETQYF
CDR3nt: TGTGCCAGCAGCTTCGGACTAGCGGACCAAGAGACCCAGTACTTC

v_gene: TRBV2
abundance: few
d_gene: .
j_gene: TRBJ2-7
CDR3aa: CASSVYVEQYF
CDR3nt: TGTGCCAGCAGTGTTTATGTAGAGCAGTACTTC

v_gene: TRBV7-2
abundance: .
d_gene: .
j_gene: TRBJ2-3
CDR3aa: CASSLAAAADTQYF
CDR3nt: TGTGCCAGCAGCTTAGCAGCGGCAGCAGATACGCAGTATTTT

v_gene: TRBV20-1
abundance: .
d_gene: .
j_gene: TRBJ2-1
CDR3aa: CSARGRSGSYNEQFF
CDR3nt: TGCAGTGCTAGGGGGCGAAGCGGCTCCTACAATGAGCAGTTCTTC

v_gene: TRBV30
abundance: many
d_gene: .
j_gene: TRBJ1-2
CDR3aa: CAWIFSGYGYTF
CDR3nt: TGTGCCTGGATCTTTAGTGGTTATGGCTACACCTTC

v_gene: TRBV6-6
abundance: few
d_gene: TRBD1
j_gene: TRBJ1-4
CDR3aa: CASRPQGGRRSGKLFF
CDR3nt: TGTGCCAGCAGGCCCCAAGGGGGCCGCCGGTCAGGAAAACTGTTTTTT

v_gene: TRBV5-1
abundance: .
d_gene: TRBD1
j_gene: TRBJ2-5
CDR3aa: CASSLSGQGFRETQYF
CDR3nt: TGCGCCAGCAGCTTGTCGGGACAGGGGTTTAGAGAGACCCAGTACTTC

v_gene: TRBV4-1
abundance: .
d_gene: .
j_gene: TRBJ2-6
CDR3aa: CASSQEDSSGANVLTF
CDR3nt: TGCGCCAGCAGCCAAGAGGACAGCTCTGGGGCCAACGTCCTGACTTTC

v_gene: TRBV21-1
abundance: many
d_gene: .
j_gene: TRBJ2-7
CDR3aa: CASSRTGGGPSYEQYF
CDR3nt: TGTGCCAGCAGCCGTACGGGCGGGGGACCTTCCTACGAGCAGTACTTC

v_gene: TRBV14
abundance: .
d_gene: .
j_gene: TRBJ1-6
CDR3aa: CASSHKANSPLHF
CDR3nt: TGTGCCAGCAGCCATAAGGCGAATTCACCCCTCCACTTT

v_gene: TRBV20-1
abundance: .
d_gene: TRBD2
j_gene: TRBJ2-1
CDR3aa: CSVPVGTRINEQFF
CDR3nt: TGCAGTGTGCCGGTTGGGACTAGAATCAATGAGCAGTTCTTC

v_gene: TRBV21-1
abundance: .
d_gene: .
j_gene: TRBJ2-5
CDR3aa: CASSKTVEYSLRETQYF
CDR3nt: TGTGCCAGCAGCAAGACCGTTGAGTACAGTCTAAGAGAGACCCAGTACTTC

v_gene: TRBV11-2
abundance: .
d_gene: .
j_gene: TRBJ2-5
CDR3aa: CASSGMEGETQYF
CDR3nt: TGTGCCAGCAGCGGAATGGAGGGAGAGACCCAGTACTTC

v_gene: TRBV12-3/TRBV12-4
abundance: few
d_gene: .
j_gene: TRBJ1-2
CDR3aa: CASSPAGPNGYTF
CDR3nt: TGTGCCAGCAGCCCCGCGGGACCGAATGGCTACACCTTC

v_gene: TRBV7-2
abundance: few
d_gene: .
j_gene: TRBJ2-7
CDR3aa: CASRPARTDYEQYF
CDR3nt: TGTGCCAGCAGGCCCGCCCGGACAGACTACGAGCAGTACTTC

v_gene: TRBV2
abundance: many
d_gene: .
j_gene: TRBJ2-1
CDR3aa: CASKGPTYNEQFF
CDR3nt: TGTGCCAGCAAGGGACCTACCTACAATGAGCAGTTCTTC

v_gene: TRBV12-3/TRBV12-4
abundance: many
d_gene: .
j_gene: TRBJ1-6
CDR3aa: CASRQDGEYSPLHF
CDR3nt: TGTGCCAGCAGACAGGACGGAGAATATTCACCCCTCCACTTT

v_gene: TRBV4-2
abundance: few
d_gene: .
j_gene: TRBJ2-6
CDR3aa: CASSQASGAAGANVLTF
CDR3nt: TGTGCCAGCAGCCAAGCGTCGGGGGCGGCTGGGGCCAACGTCCTGACTTTC

v_gene: TRBV29-1
abundance: few
d_gene: .
j_gene: TRBJ1-1
CDR3aa: CSVEPQGTEAFF
CDR3nt: TGCAGCGTTGAACCGCAGGGAACTGAAGCTTTCTTT

v_gene: TRBV7-9
abundance: many
d_gene: TRBD2
j_gene: TRBJ2-7
CDR3aa: CASASPGTSDHEQYF
CDR3nt: TGTGCCAGCGCCTCCCCCGGGACTAGCGACCACGAGCAGTACTTC

v_gene: TRBV7-2
abundance: .
d_gene: .
j_gene: TRBJ2-7
CDR3aa: CASSERHSLGYEQYF
CDR3nt: TGTGCCAGCAGCGAAAGACACTCCCTGGGATACGAGCAGTACTTC

v_gene: TRBV29-1
abundance: .
d_gene: TRBD2
j_gene: TRBJ2-7
CDR3aa: CSVKRTSGYEQYF
CDR3nt: TGCAGCGTTAAGAGGACTAGCGGGTACGAGCAGTACTTC

v_gene: TRBV11-2
abundance: .
d_gene: TRBD1
j_gene: TRBJ1-6
CDR3aa: CASSVTGTGGSPLHF
CDR3nt: TGTGCCAGCAGCGTAACCGGGACAGGGGGTTCACCCCTCCACTTT

v_gene: TRBV5-4
abundance: .
d_gene: TRBD1
j_gene: TRBJ1-2
CDR3aa: CASRQTGAYGYTF
CDR3nt: TGTGCCAGCAGACAGACAGGGGCCTATGGCTACACCTTC

v_gene: TRBV29-1
abundance: .
d_gene: .
j_gene: TRBJ1-2
CDR3aa: CSVIVQFPSNYGYTF
CDR3nt: TGCAGCGTCATTGTGCAGTTCCCAAGTAACTATGGCTACACCTTC

v_gene: TRBV15
abundance: .
d_gene: .
j_gene: TRBJ2-3
CDR3aa: CATNRATTATDTQYF
CDR3nt: TGTGCCACCAACAGAGCGACGACTGCGACAGATACGCAGTATTTT

v_gene: TRBV27
abundance: many
d_gene: TRBD2
j_gene: TRBJ2-1
CDR3aa: CASSYPSGGPYNEQFF
CDR3nt: TGTGCCAGCAGTTACCCTAGCGGGGGGCCCTACAATGAGCAGTTCTTC

v_gene: TRBV6-2/TRBV6-3
abundance: .
d_gene: .
j_gene: TRBJ2-7
CDR3aa: CASSGRGDLSYEQYF
CDR3nt: TGTGCCAGCAGTGGGAGGGGGGACCTTTCCTACGAGCAGTACTTC

v_gene: TRBV7-9
abundance: .
d_gene: .
j_gene: TRBJ1-5
CDR3aa: CASSPPGSGNQPQHF
CDR3nt: TGTGCCAGCAGCCCCCCGGGGTCGGGCAATCAGCCCCAGCATTTT

v_gene: TRBV20-1
abundance: .
d_gene: .
j_gene: TRBJ2-7
CDR3aa: CSAREGVSSYEQYF
CDR3nt: TGCAGTGCTAGAGAGGGGGTGAGCTCCTACGAGCAGTACTTC

v_gene: TRBV6-5
abundance: few
d_gene: .
j_gene: TRBJ1-2
CDR3aa: CASKQGGLIGHTF
CDR3nt: TGTGCCAGCAAACAGGGTGGGTTAATTGGCCACACCTTC

v_gene: TRBV2
abundance: .
d_gene: TRBD1
j_gene: TRBJ1-6
CDR3aa: CASSSSGTDRAPLHF
CDR3nt: TGTGCCAGCAGCTCTTCCGGGACGGACAGGGCACCCCTCCACTTT

v_gene: TRBV5-1
abundance: few
d_gene: .
j_gene: TRBJ1-2
CDR3aa: CASSSTTGSHGYTF
CDR3nt: TGCGCCAGCAGCTCCACCACAGGGTCCCATGGCTACACCTTC

v_gene: TRBV9
abundance: .
d_gene: .
j_gene: TRBJ2-3
CDR3aa: CASSVTSTDAQYF
CDR3nt: TGTGCCAGCAGCGTTACGAGCACAGATGCGCAGTATTTT

v_gene: TRBV24-1
abundance: .
d_gene: .
j_gene: TRBJ2-1
CDR3aa: CATSDLRAGEQFF
CDR3nt: TGTGCCACCAGTGATTTAAGGGCGGGTGAGCAGTTCTTC

v_gene: TRBV28
abundance: few
d_gene: TRBD2
j_gene: TRBJ2-1
CDR3aa: CASSQRGEEQFF
CDR3nt: TGTGCCAGCAGCCAGCGGGGGGAAGAGCAGTTCTTC

v_gene: TRBV12-3/TRBV12-4
abundance: many
d_gene: TRBD1
j_gene: TRBJ2-5
CDR3aa: CASSTRQGTQYF
CDR3nt: TGTGCCAGCAGTACAAGACAGGGGACCCAGTACTTC

v_gene: TRBV11-2
abundance: .
d_gene: .
j_gene: TRBJ2-1
CDR3aa: CASSPLEDGTNEQFF
CDR3nt: TGTGCCAGCAGCCCACTTGAGGACGGAACCAATGAGCAGTTCTTC

v_gene: TRBV9
abundance: many
d_gene: .
j_gene: TRBJ1-2
CDR3aa: CASSSELGGGYTF
CDR3nt: TGTGCCAGCAGCTCCGAGCTGGGCGGCGGCTACACCTTC

v_gene: TRBV4-3
abundance: few
d_gene: .
j_gene: TRBJ1-1
CDR3aa: CASSQVLRMNTEAFF
CDR3nt: TGCGCCAGCAGCCAAGTTCTCAGGATGAACACTGAAGCTTTCTTT

v_gene: TRBV7-8
abundance: many
d_gene: .
j_gene: TRBJ2-7
CDR3aa: CASSRTSNYEQYF
CDR3nt: TGTGCCAGCAGTCGGACGAGTAACTACGAGCAGTACTTC